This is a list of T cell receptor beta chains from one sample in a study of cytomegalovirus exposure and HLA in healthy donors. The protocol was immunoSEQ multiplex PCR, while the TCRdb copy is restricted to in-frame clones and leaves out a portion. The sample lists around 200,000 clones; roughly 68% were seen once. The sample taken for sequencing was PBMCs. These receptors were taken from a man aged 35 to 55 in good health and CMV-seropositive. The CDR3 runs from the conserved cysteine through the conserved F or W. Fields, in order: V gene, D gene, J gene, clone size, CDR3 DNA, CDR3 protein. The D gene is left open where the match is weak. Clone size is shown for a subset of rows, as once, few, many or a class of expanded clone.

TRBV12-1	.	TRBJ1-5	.	TGTGCCAGCAGCCGGGGGCCGGCAGGACAGGGCAATAGCAATCAGCCCCAGCATTTT	CASSRGPAGQGNSNQPQHF
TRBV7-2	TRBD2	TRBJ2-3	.	TGTGCCAGCAGCTTAGCCATCCAGCGGGGGGGCTGGGATACGCAGTATTTT	CASSLAIQRGGWDTQYF
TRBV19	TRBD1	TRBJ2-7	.	TGTGCCAGTAGTATCGCAGGACAGGGGCTAACCTACGAGCAGTACTTC	CASSIAGQGLTYEQYF
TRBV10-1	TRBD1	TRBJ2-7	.	TGCGCCAGCAGCCTGGGACAGGTTTTGGACTACGAGCAGTACTTC	CASSLGQVLDYEQYF
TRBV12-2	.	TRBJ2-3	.	TGTGCAAGTCGCTCCCCGGGACAGGGACCTAGCACAGATACGCAGTATTTT	CASRSPGQGPSTDTQYF
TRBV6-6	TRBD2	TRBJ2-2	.	TGTGCCAGCCGAATAGCGGGGGGTGCGAACACCGGGGAGCTGTTTTTT	CASRIAGGANTGELFF
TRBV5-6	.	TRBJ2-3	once	TGTGCCAGCAGCTCCAGGGTTGAGGCAGGTACGCAGTATTTT	CASSSRVEAGTQYF
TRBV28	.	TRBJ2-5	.	TGTGCCAGCAGCCTCCTAGCCGGTTTTTCTTCTCTAAACTTC	CASSLLAGFSSLNF
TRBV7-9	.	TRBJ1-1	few	TGTGCCAGCAGCTTGTACAGATCAAACACTGAAGCTTTCTTT	CASSLYRSNTEAFF
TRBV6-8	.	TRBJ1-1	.	TGTGCCAGCAGTTCGGACCCCACCGGGGACACTGAAGCTTTCTTT	CASSSDPTGDTEAFF
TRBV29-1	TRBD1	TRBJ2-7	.	TGCAGCGCGGGACAGGGCTACGAGCAGTACTTC	CSAGQGYEQYF
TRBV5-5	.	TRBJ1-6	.	TGTGCTAGCAGCTCCAGGGGAGGGCTCCACTTT	CASSSRGGLHF
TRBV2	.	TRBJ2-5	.	TGTGCCAGCAGTGAATACAGGGAGACCCAGTACTTC	CASSEYRETQYF
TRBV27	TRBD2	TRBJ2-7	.	TGTGCCAGCAGTTCCCTAGCGGGGAGCTACGAGCAGTACTTC	CASSSLAGSYEQYF
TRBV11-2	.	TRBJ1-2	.	TGTGCCAGCAGCCCGTTAATTGGGCACGACAACTATGGCTACACCTTC	CASSPLIGHDNYGYTF
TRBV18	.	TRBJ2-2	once	TGTGCCAGCTCACCCCCGGCCCCTGCGGACACCGGGGAGCTGTTTTTT	CASSPPAPADTGELFF
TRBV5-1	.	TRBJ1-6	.	TGCGCCAGCAGCTTGGAGGGGTTCTCGGCCCTCCACTTT	CASSLEGFSALHF
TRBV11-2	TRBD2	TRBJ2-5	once	TGTGCCAGCAGCTTCGGACTAGCGGGGGGGGTACTGGAGACCCAGTACTTC	CASSFGLAGGVLETQYF
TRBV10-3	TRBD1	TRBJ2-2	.	TGTGCCGTCGATAGGACAGGGGGCAAAACCGGGGAGCTGTTTTTT	CAVDRTGGKTGELFF
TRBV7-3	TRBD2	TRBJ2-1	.	TGTGCCAGCAGCTTAAGAGCGGGGGGGTTGAGCTCCTACAATGAGCAGTTCTTC	CASSLRAGGLSSYNEQFF
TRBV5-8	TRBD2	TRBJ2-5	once	TGTGCCAGCACCCGAGGGTCGGGCGGGGGTGAGACCCAGTACTTC	CASTRGSGGGETQYF
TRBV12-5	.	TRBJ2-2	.	TGTGCTAGTGGCCAGAACACCGGGGAGCTGTTTTTT	CASGQNTGELFF
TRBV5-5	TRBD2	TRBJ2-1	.	TGTGCCAGCAGCTTGCGGGGGGGGCAGGGGCCTTACAATGAGCAGTTCTTC	CASSLRGGQGPYNEQFF
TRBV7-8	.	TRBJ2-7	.	TGTGCCAGCAGCTGGGCAACACGACCCTCCTACGAGCAGTACTTC	CASSWATRPSYEQYF
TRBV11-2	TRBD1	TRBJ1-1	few	TGTGCCAGCAGCACCTACAGGGGGGGCACTGAAGCTTTCTTT	CASSTYRGGTEAFF
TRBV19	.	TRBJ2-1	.	TGTGCCAGTAGTGCCGGGAGCGGCAATGAGCAGTTCTTC	CASSAGSGNEQFF
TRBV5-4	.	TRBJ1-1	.	TGTGCCAGCAGCTTCGGGAGGCAGAACACTGAAGCTTTCTTT	CASSFGRQNTEAFF
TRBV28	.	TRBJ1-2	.	TGTGCCAGCAGTTTACGTGAGATAGGCTACACCTTC	CASSLREIGYTF
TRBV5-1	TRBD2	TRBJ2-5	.	TGCGCCAGCAGCTTCTCTAGCGGGGAAGAGACCCAGTACTTC	CASSFSSGEETQYF
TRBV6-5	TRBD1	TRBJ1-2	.	TGTGCCAGCAGAGGGACAGGGGGCGGCTACACCTTC	CASRGTGGGYTF